Shown below are 2 T cell receptor beta chains from a single sample sequenced in a study of response to subunit inactivated influenza vaccine. TCRdb re-called the RT-PCR reads with MiXCR, one entry per CDR3 protein. The sample yields approximately 520,000 distinct CDR3 sequences, roughly 25% seen once. This specimen consisted of CD4+ T cells sorted from PBMCs, obtained 5 to 6 days after vaccination. These TCRs come from a man in his fifties or sixties who received an inactivated influenza vaccine.

This clonotype was counted a few times. The CDR3 region has the DNA TGTGCCAGCAGCTTGGCGGCCAGGGAAGTGGGTAACTATGGCTACACCTTC. Residues: CASSLAAREVGNYGYTF. This sequence joins TRBV5-5 and TRBJ1-2; D possibly corresponds to TRBD1 (5 bases). Trimming shortened V by 0 bases and J by 1 base, and 16 bases separated the two germline ends. The CDR3 covers 17 residues. Germline V gene data show CDR1 as SGHKS and CDR2 as YYEKEE (reference sequence).

Regarding this clonotype: An end of the junction does not agree with germline; a read error may underlie this. The rearrangement uses TRBV9 and TRBJ2-1; the D gene is possibly TRBD1 (5 bases). The CDR3 runs to 13 residues. Per germline, CDR1 SGDLS and CDR2 YYNGEE. The chain's CDR3 is CASSVEPGPKQVF. The CDR3 coding sequence is TGTGCCAGCAGCGTAGAGCCAGGGCCTAAGCAGGTCTTC. The full variable domain, its missing parts supplied by reference TRBV9 and TRBJ2-1, is DSGVTQTPKHLITATGQRVTLRCSPRSGDLSVYWYQQSLDQGLQFLIQYYNGEERAKGNILERFSAQQFPDLHSELNLSSLELGDSALYFCASSVEPGPKQVFGPGTRLTVL.